Below, 32 T cell receptor beta chains from the same sample are listed, as sequenced in a study of CD8+ T cells in alopecia areata. Following RNA extraction, reverse transcription yielded cDNA that acted as the sequencing template. Clones were read by immunoSEQ multiplex PCR, and TCRdb kept only the in-frame ones, dropping some. The sample has 150,000 or so clones; approximately 59% are singletons. Indicated treatment: oral pan-JAK inhibitor, 5-10 mg twice daily. Sequenced here: CD4+ T cells sorted from blood, sampled around week 55, from a patient treated with tofacitinib. The receptors derive from a human donor with alopecia areata.

V is TRBV29-1 and J is TRBJ1-1; a possible D gene is TRBD1 (6 bases). V lost 3 bases and J 4 bases, leaving 18 bases between the germline ends. In germline, CDR1 is SQVTM, CDR2 ANQGSEA. The length of the CDR3 is 15 residues. This CDR3 is CSVDRGRGLITEAFF. CDR3 bases: TGCAGCGTTGACAGGGGCAGGGGTTTGATCACTGAAGCTTTCTTT.

The V and J genes are TRBV12-5 and TRBJ2-7; D gene uncertain. This CDR3 spans 12 amino acids. V lost 8 bases, J lost 0 bases, and 8 bases lay in between. The germline CDR1 and CDR2 sequences are LGHNT and FRNRAP. CDR3 sequence reads: CASNWNSYEQYF. In nucleotides, the CDR3 is TGTGCTAGTAACTGGAACTCCTACGAGCAGTACTTC.

Comment on this clone: The sample contains more than one DNA sequence encoding this CDR3. V usage is TRBV7-2 and J usage is TRBJ2-2; D gene uncertain. The V gene's germline CDR1 is SGHTA and CDR2 FQGNSA. Trimming cost V 4 bases and J 0 bases, with 3 bases left between them. The CDR3 totals 13 residues. In nucleotides, the CDR3 is TGTGCCAGCAGCTCTCCGAACACCGGGGAGCTGTTTTTT. This gives the protein CASSSPNTGELFF.

This clone was counted ten times or more. The chain is built from TRBV7-3 and TRBJ1-2; 8 positions agree with TRBD1. This CDR3 is built from 13 residues. The ends lost 5 bases at V and 7 bases at J; junction bases unmatched: 6. Germline lookup yields CDR1 SGHTA and CDR2 FQGTGA. The CDR3 DNA is TGTGCCAGCAGCCCTCAGACAGGGGCTGGCTACACCTTC. Protein sequence: CASSPQTGAGYTF.

Comments on this clone: This same CDR3 is encoded by further DNA sequences in the sample. J is TRBJ2-7 and V is TRBV7-9; D is undetermined. The V gene's germline CDR1 is SEHNR and CDR2 FQNEAQ (reference sequence). V gave up 5 bases and J gave up 4 bases, with 9 bases separating them. The CDR3 extends over 12 amino acids. Here the CDR3 DNA reads TGTGCCAGCAGCCGTACAGCATACGAGCAGTACTTC. Translated: CASSRTAYEQYF.

This clone appeared a few times. The chain links TRBV30 to TRBJ1-5; 8 bases map to TRBD1. Germline CDR1 and CDR2: GTSNPN and SVGIG (reference sequence). CDR3 size: 15 residues. V dropped 1 base and J dropped 3; count of bases not matched to a gene: 5. CDR3 nucleotide sequence: TGTGCCTGGAGTGCCAAGGACAGGGTCAATCAGCCCCAGCATTTT. Translation: CAWSAKDRVNQPQHF.

The rearrangement uses TRBV29-1 and TRBJ1-2; 9 positions agree with TRBD1. Trimming took 7 bases from V and 5 from J; bases not matched to a gene: 11. Germline V gives CDR1 SQVTM, CDR2 ANQGSEA. The CDR3 loop spans 14 amino acids. CDR3 DNA: TGCAGCGCGAAACTACCGGGACAGGGTTATGGCTACACCTTC. This gives the protein CSAKLPGQGYGYTF. The complete variable domain, with remaining parts taken from reference TRBV29-1 and TRBJ1-2, reads SAVISQKPSRDICQRGTSLTIQCQVDSQVTMMFWYRQQPGQSLTLIATANQGSEATYESGFVIDKFPISRPNLTFSTLTVSNMSPEDSSIYLCSAKLPGQGYGYTFGSGTRLTVV.

V is TRBV6-1 and J is TRBJ1-5; TRBD1 is a possible D gene (5 bases). Trimming took 8 bases from V and 3 from J, leaving 11 bases between them. This CDR3 has 13 amino acids. CDR1 MNHNS and CDR2 SASEGT come from the germline V gene. The CDR3 sequence is CASRGVYNQPQHF. The CDR3 DNA is TGTGCCAGCCGAGGGGTTTACAATCAGCCCCAGCATTTT.

The gene calls are TRBV29-1 and TRBJ1-1, with a possible D match to TRBD1 (5 bases). Germline V CDR1 and CDR2: SQVTM, ANQGSEA. CDR3 length equals 13 residues. Trimming removed 6 bases from V and 5 bases from J, with 16 bases in between. The chain's CDR3 is CSVAPRQSTEAFF. CDR3 DNA sequence: TGCAGCGTCGCTCCGCGACAGTCGACTGAAGCTTTCTTT.

The V and J genes are TRBV6-5 and TRBJ1-1; the D is unclear. This CDR3 has 12 residues. Per the germline V gene, CDR1 is MNHEY and CDR2 is SVGAGI. V was trimmed by 4 bases and J by 10 bases, leaving 13 bases between them. CDR3 in amino acids: CASSSHRMAAFF. Here the CDR3 DNA reads TGTGCCAGCAGTTCCCACAGAATGGCAGCTTTCTTT.

The rearrangement links TRBV7-2 to TRBJ1-1, with 7 bases aligning to TRBD1. The germline CDR1 and CDR2 sequences are SGHTA and FQGNSA. V dropped 7 bases and J dropped 1; count of bases not matched to a gene: 6. The CDR3 has 14 amino acids. Here the CDR3 DNA reads TGTGCCAGCAACCAGGGGGACAGGAACACTGAAGCTTTCTTT. Its protein is CASNQGDRNTEAFF.

The rearrangement joins TRBV19 to TRBJ1-1; tentatively, D is TRBD1 (6 bases). Germline CDR1 is LNHDA and CDR2 is SQIVND (reference sequence). This CDR3 is 16 amino acids long. The V and J ends lost 2 bases and 1 base respectively, with 14 bases between them. CDR3 nucleotides: TGTGCCAGTAGTATACTAACGGACAGTGGGAACACTGAAGCTTTCTTT. It specifies CASSILTDSGNTEAFF.

The chain uses TRBV30 and TRBJ2-7; D may match TRBD1 or TRBD2 (6 bases each). This CDR3 contains 15 residues. Trimming stripped 3 bases from V and 7 bases from J, with 22 bases between. Germline CDR1 is GTSNPN and CDR2 is SVGIG (reference sequence). The CDR3 region is CAWRRKGDFWGEQYF. The CDR3 bases are TGTGCCTGGAGGAGGAAGGGGGACTTTTGGGGTGAGCAGTACTTC.

J is TRBJ2-3 and V is TRBV9; TRBD2 aligns across 8 bases. After removal of 0 bases from V and 6 bases from J, the junction contained 18 bases not matched to a gene. CDR1 SGDLS and CDR2 YYNGEE come from the germline V gene. This CDR3 is built from 19 residues. This CDR3 reads CASSVGPAGRGGGEDTQYF. CDR3 bases: TGTGCCAGCAGCGTAGGCCCGGCTGGACGGGGGGGTGGTGAGGATACGCAGTATTTT.

The chain has TRBV27 and TRBJ1-5; a weak D match, TRBD1 (5 bases). The germline V gene encodes CDR1 MNHEY and CDR2 SMNVEV (reference sequence). V was pared by 4 bases and J by 1 base, with 8 bases between. The CDR3 has 14 amino acids. The CDR3 region has the DNA TGTGCCAGCAGTTCCCGGGACAGCAATCAGCCCCAGCATTTT. Protein product: CASSSRDSNQPQHF.

The chain combines TRBV5-6 with TRBJ2-3; D unclear. This CDR3 has 17 residues. V was trimmed by 2 bases and J by 2 bases, leaving 18 bases between them. Looked up from germline, CDR1 is SGHDT and CDR2 is YYEEEE. CDR3 region: CASSLGLSQPLTDTQYF. The CDR3 nucleotides read TGTGCCAGCAGCTTAGGGCTTTCACAGCCCCTCACAGATACGCAGTATTTT.

The gene calls are TRBV7-8 and TRBJ2-4, with D tentatively TRBD1 or TRBD2 (6 bases each). The CDR3 consists of 16 residues. V lost 3 bases, J lost 1 base, and 13 bases lay in between. CDR1 is SGHVS and CDR2 is FQNEAQ in the germline V gene. CDR3 loop: CASSFYRGGAKNIQYF. CDR3 DNA: TGTGCCAGCAGCTTCTATCGAGGGGGGGCCAAAAACATTCAGTACTTC.

CDR3 residues: CAWSTAGGFLNEQFF. CDR3 DNA: TGTGCCTGGAGCACAGCGGGGGGTTTCCTCAATGAGCAGTTCTTC. The rearrangement joins TRBV30 to TRBJ2-1, with TRBD2 matching over 9 bases. The CDR3 is made up of 15 amino acids. In germline, CDR1 is GTSNPN, CDR2 SVGIG (reference sequence). Trimming cost V 3 bases and J 6 bases; bases outside gene matches: 9.

V gene TRBV2 combines with J gene TRBJ1-2; D is uncertain. The CDR3 is 16 amino acids. CDR1 and CDR2 (germline): SNHLY, FYNNEI. V shed 6 bases and J shed 4 bases, with 21 bases lying between them. As DNA, the CDR3 is TGTGCCAGCAGGGGCGGCAGGAGCCGAGACCCCTATGGCTACACCTTC. Translating it yields CASRGGRSRDPYGYTF.

This clone has a single count. The rearrangement uses TRBV2 and TRBJ2-1; a possible D gene is TRBD1 (6 bases). Germline loops: CDR1 SNHLY, CDR2 FYNNEI. The CDR3 sequence is 15 residues long. V lost 6 bases and J lost 3, with 15 bases in between. In DNA form, the CDR3 reads TGTGCCAGCAGGAAAGACGGACAGTTCTACAATGAGCAGTTCTTC. This gives the protein CASRKDGQFYNEQFF.

In the case of this clone: Compared with germline, one end of the junction differs, possibly owing to a read error. The V call is TRBV7-7, the J call TRBJ2-7; 9 bases map to TRBD1. Looked up from germline, CDR1 is SSHAT and CDR2 is FNYEAQ (reference sequence). This CDR3 is 14 amino acids long. CDR3 loop: CASSAGQGRDEQYF. CDR3 DNA: TGTGCTAGCAGCGCAGGACAGGGGCGCGACGAGCAGTACTTC.

CDR3 coding DNA: TGCAGCGTTAGGTTCCAAGCAACTAATGAAAAACTGTTTTTT. This translates into CSVRFQATNEKLFF. This chain joins TRBV29-1 and TRBJ1-4, with unresolved D. This CDR3 contains 14 residues. Germline lookup yields CDR1 SQVTM and CDR2 ANQGSEA. The V and J ends lost 5 bases and 0 bases respectively, with 10 bases between them. The entire variable domain, with the rest obtained from reference TRBV29-1 and TRBJ1-4, is as follows: SAVISQKPSRDICQRGTSLTIQCQVDSQVTMMFWYRQQPGQSLTLIATANQGSEATYESGFVIDKFPISRPNLTFSTLTVSNMSPEDSSIYLCSVRFQATNEKLFFGSGTQLSVL.

This chain connects TRBV11-2 to TRBJ2-3, with 9 bases matching TRBD1. The CDR3 has 18 amino acids. The V gene's germline CDR1 is SGHAT and CDR2 FQNNGV. V lost 1 base and J lost 0; bases outside the gene matches: 8. The CDR3 reads CASSLGRDRVPSTDTQYF. In DNA form, the CDR3 reads TGTGCCAGCAGCTTAGGCCGGGACAGGGTCCCAAGCACAGATACGCAGTATTTT.

CDR3 region: CASRPDSLPVQPQHF. The DNA of the CDR3 is TGTGCCAGCAGGCCGGACAGTCTACCGGTTCAGCCCCAGCATTTT. The V and J genes are TRBV6-5 and TRBJ1-5; a weak D match, TRBD1 (6 bases). The germline V gene encodes CDR1 MNHEY and CDR2 SVGAGI. The CDR3 is made up of 15 amino acids. V shed 6 bases and J shed 6 bases, with 18 bases lying between them.

The gene calls are TRBV29-1 and TRBJ2-7; TRBD1 might be the D (6 bases). CDR3 length: 14 residues. Germline CDR1 is SQVTM and CDR2 is ANQGSEA. Trimming took 6 bases from V and 7 from J, leaving 22 bases between them. CDR3 sequence (DNA): TGCAGCGTCGCATCCGGGGCGTACAGGGATGAGCAGTACTTC. Translated, it gives CSVASGAYRDEQYF.

This clone occurred a few times. The J gene is TRBJ1-5, the V gene TRBV7-9; maybe TRBD1 (6 bases). Germline V gives CDR1 SEHNR, CDR2 FQNEAQ (reference sequence). The CDR3 is 14 residues long. V lost 5 bases to trimming and J lost 0 bases, with 8 bases between them. The CDR3 protein is CASSTGYSNQPQHF. The CDR3 bases are TGTGCCAGCAGCACAGGGTATAGCAATCAGCCCCAGCATTTT.

This clone came up a few times. This chain uses TRBV19 with TRBJ2-3, with D unresolved. Germline CDR1 is LNHDA and CDR2 is SQIVND (reference sequence). Trimming left V 5 bases short and J 2 bases short, with 11 bases between. The CDR3 sequence is 14 residues long. CDR3 sequence: CASSGVEYTDTQYF. Here the CDR3 DNA reads TGTGCCAGTAGTGGTGTGGAGTACACAGATACGCAGTATTTT.

The rearrangement uses TRBV10-3 and TRBJ1-6, with a weak D call TRBD1 (5 bases). The CDR3 loop spans 16 amino acids. V lost 3 bases to trimming and J lost 9 bases, with 18 bases between them. Germline loops: CDR1 ENHRY, CDR2 SYGVKD. DNA of the CDR3: TGTGCCATCAGTGATTCCGGCCAGGGATCACCTTCACCCCTCCACTTT. Its protein product is CAISDSGQGSPSPLHF.

This clone has only a few counts. Within the sample, other DNA sequences also encode this same CDR3. The chain carries TRBV6-5 and TRBJ2-6; maybe TRBD2 (5 bases). CDR3 length equals 15 residues. The V end lost 2 bases, the J end lost 1 base, and 6 bases lay between the germline ends. CDR1 and CDR2 from the germline V gene are MNHEY and SVGAGI. CDR3 amino acids: CASSYEGSGANVLTF. CDR3 DNA sequence: TGTGCCAGCAGTTACGAGGGTTCTGGGGCCAACGTCCTGACTTTC.

This clone was counted only a few times. The chain carries TRBV18 and TRBJ2-7; the D call may be TRBD1 or TRBD2 (5 bases each). The CDR3 loop spans 14 amino acids. The V and J ends lost 4 bases and 0 bases respectively, with 10 bases between them. Germline CDR1 reads KGHSH; CDR2 reads LQKENI. The CDR3 DNA follows: TGTGCCAGCTCACTTGGGGGAAGCTCCTACGAGCAGTACTTC. Protein: CASSLGGSSYEQYF.

Note on this clone: Other DNA sequences of this sample code for an identical CDR3. This chain connects TRBV6-1 to TRBJ1-5; D is possibly TRBD1 (5 bases). The V gene lost 3 bases and the J gene lost 4 bases, with 7 bases spanning the gap. Germline CDR1 reads MNHNS; CDR2 reads SASEGT. This CDR3 is built from 13 residues. CDR3 bases: TGTGCCAGCAGTGAGGGGCCGAATCAGCCCCAGCATTTT. Encoded protein: CASSEGPNQPQHF.

The chain links TRBV30 to TRBJ1-4; D is unresolved. Germline V CDR1 and CDR2: GTSNPN, SVGIG (reference sequence). This CDR3 has 12 residues. Between the trimmed V and J ends, which lost 0 bases and 8 bases, there was a span of 7 bases. The CDR3 spells CAWSVFGEKLFF. The CDR3 DNA reads TGTGCCTGGAGTGTATTTGGGGAAAAACTGTTTTTT.